This T cell receptor beta chain was documented in a study of blood T cells in healthy people across ages. Whole-study results and caveats: Greater diversity and more naive CD4+ cells were seen in long-lived donors than in aged donors.

A second about 7 to 11 cycle PCR used barcoded and J-beta primers. A tag from a template-switch adaptor with 12 random nucleotides marked each cDNA molecule. TCRdb re-derived calls from the 5' RACE reads in MiXCR, one entry per CDR3 protein. The sample consists of roughly 1.5 million distinct CDR3 sequences, about 45% of them appearing once. The CDR3 runs 16 residues. V shed 1 base and J 4 bases; nucleotides not matched to a gene: 4. Germline V gene data show CDR1 as SGHTA and CDR2 as FQGNSA. About this clonotype itself: The antigen remains unidentified.

This TCR was recovered from a woman in her late teens or twenties in good health. Sequenced input: blood. The chain joins TRBV7-2 to TRBJ2-1, with 10 bases fitting TRBD2. The CDR3 loop is CASSLESLAGYNEQFF. DNA for the CDR3: TGTGCCAGCAGCTTAGAATCACTAGCGGGGTACAATGAGCAGTTCTTC. The full variable domain, rest sourced from reference TRBV7-2 and TRBJ2-1, is GAGVSQSPSNKVTEKGKDVELRCDPISGHTALYWYRQSLGQGLEFLIYFQGNSAPDKSGLPSDRFSAERTGGSVSTLTIQRTQQEDSAVYLCASSLESLAGYNEQFFGPGTRLTVL.